Listed below are T cell receptor beta chains from one sample, sequenced in a study of Ad26.COV2.S vaccination and SARS-CoV-2 variants. Libraries were prepared by immunoSEQ multiplex PCR; TCRdb keeps only in-frame clonotypes and omits some of them. The sample includes 350,000 to 450,000 clones, about 92% of them seen just once. The source was peripheral blood, collected after recovery from COVID-19. The receptor source for this set is a human donor who had recovered from COVID-19. Each CDR3 is given with its conserved first and last residue. Not every row has a clone size; where given, it reads once, few, many or a size class.

V: TRBV12-3/TRBV12-4
size: few
CDR3: CASSLKGNTEAFF

V: TRBV6-5
size: .
CDR3: CATTREFQETQYF

V: TRBV6-5
size: .
CDR3: CASRAASDSQYGYTF

V: TRBV4-1
size: once
CDR3: CASSQFRGGRTDTQYF

V: TRBV25-1
size: .
CDR3: CASRPGQGFYTF

V: TRBV5-1
size: .
CDR3: CASSLGTSSYEQYF

V: TRBV11-2
size: few
CDR3: CASSGPGRSNSPLHF

V: TRBV6-5
size: once
CDR3: CASLTRDRGNTEAFF

V: TRBV7-9
size: few
CDR3: CASRPPGSGANVLTF

V: TRBV29-1
size: once
CDR3: CSVDGAHTQYF